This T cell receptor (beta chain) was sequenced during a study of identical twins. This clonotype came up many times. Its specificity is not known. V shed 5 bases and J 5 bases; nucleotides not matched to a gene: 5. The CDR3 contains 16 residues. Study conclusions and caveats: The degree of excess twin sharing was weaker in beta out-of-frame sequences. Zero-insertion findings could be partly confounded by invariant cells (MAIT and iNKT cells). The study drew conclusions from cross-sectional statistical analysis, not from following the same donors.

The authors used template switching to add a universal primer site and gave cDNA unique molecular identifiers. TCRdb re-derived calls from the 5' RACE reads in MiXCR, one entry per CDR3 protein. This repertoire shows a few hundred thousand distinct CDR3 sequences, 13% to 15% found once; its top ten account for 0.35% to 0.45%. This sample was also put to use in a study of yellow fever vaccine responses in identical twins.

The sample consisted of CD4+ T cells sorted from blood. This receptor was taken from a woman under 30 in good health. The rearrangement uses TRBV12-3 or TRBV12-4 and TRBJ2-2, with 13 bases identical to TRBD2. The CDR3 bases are TGTGCCAGCAGTCCTCGACTAGCGGGGGGTACCGGGGAGCTGTTTTTT. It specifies CASSPRLAGGTGELFF.